The 14 T cell receptor beta chains below come from one sample, sequenced in a study of shared clonotypes between healthy human individuals. Assay: immunoSEQ multiplex PCR; the TCRdb copy retains only in-frame clones and omits some. The table lists about 2.1 million clones, 93% of them singletons. CD45RO-negative cells were positively selected for CCR7, leaving out terminally differentiated effector memory CD45RA+ cells. Sample: naive CD8+ T cells from PBMCs. All receptors derive from a man between 18 and 35 years old in good health. Some clones in this sample may be carry-over from other donors' samples.

The chain joins TRBV5-1 to TRBJ1-5; 7 positions match TRBD1. The CDR3 is 14 amino acids. V was clipped by 4 bases and J by 6 bases; unmatched bases: 7. Germline values: CDR1 SGHRS, CDR2 YFSETQ. For the CDR3, the DNA is TGCGCCAGCAGCACGTCAGGGGGTGGTCAGCCCCAGCATTTT. Encoded protein: CASSTSGGGQPQHF.

As DNA, the CDR3 is TGTGCCAGCAGCCCAGAGAGGGCCTACAATGAGCAGTTCTTC. This gives the protein CASSPERAYNEQFF. The J gene is TRBJ2-1, the V gene TRBV4-2, with a weak D call TRBD2 (5 bases). The V gene lost 4 bases and the J gene lost 2 bases, with 9 bases spanning the gap. The CDR3 spans 14 residues. Germline assignment: CDR1 LGHNA and CDR2 YNFKEQ.

This clone was seen a single time. This chain connects TRBV7-9 to TRBJ2-2; a weak D match, TRBD1 (6 bases). Trimming cost V 3 bases and J 0 bases, with 11 bases left between them. The germline CDR1 and CDR2 sequences are SEHNR and FQNEAQ (reference sequence). The CDR3 extends over 16 amino acids. The CDR3 region has the DNA TGTGCCAGCAGCTTGCTGGGACACACGAACACCGGGGAGCTGTTTTTT. This encodes CASSLLGHTNTGELFF.

The J gene is TRBJ2-5, the V gene TRBV7-3; D remains ambiguous. Trimming stripped 5 bases from V and 3 bases from J, with 16 bases between. CDR3 size: 15 residues. The germline gives CDR1 SGHTA, CDR2 FQGTGA. The CDR3 region is CASSSYAYQEETQYF. The CDR3 DNA reads TGTGCCAGCAGCAGCTACGCTTACCAGGAAGAGACCCAGTACTTC.

CDR3 residues: CASINRVTNTGELFF. CDR3 in DNA: TGTGCCAGTATCAACAGGGTTACGAACACCGGGGAGCTGTTTTTT. The genes are TRBV19 and TRBJ2-2; a weak D match, TRBD1 (6 bases). Trimming removed 7 bases from V and 0 bases from J, with 12 bases in between. There are 15 residues in the CDR3. Germline V gene lookup returns CDR1 LNHDA and CDR2 SQIVND (reference sequence). Drawing the rest from reference TRBV19 and TRBJ2-2, the complete variable domain is DGGITQSPKYLFRKEGQNVTLSCEQNLNHDAMYWYRQDPGQGLRLIYYSQIVNDFQKGDIAEGYSVSREKKESFPLTVTSAQKNPTAFYLCASINRVTNTGELFFGEGSRLTVL.

The V and J genes are TRBV10-1 and TRBJ1-5, with D maybe TRBD1 (5 bases). The ends were cut back, 7 bases at V and 7 bases at J, with 17 bases in the middle. This CDR3 has 14 amino acids. From germline, CDR1 is WNHNN and CDR2 SYGVQD (reference sequence). In DNA, the CDR3 is TGCGCCAGCATCTATACAGGCCGTGGACAGCCCCAGCATTTT. Residues: CASIYTGRGQPQHF.

The chain joins TRBV4-3 to TRBJ2-7, with 10 positions matching TRBD1. V was pared by 4 bases and J by 6 bases, with 9 bases of the junction left unmatched. CDR1 LGHNA and CDR2 YSLEER come from the germline V gene. The CDR3 covers 15 residues. CDR3 residues: CASSPLRQGAGEQYF. As DNA, the CDR3 is TGCGCCAGCAGCCCCCTCAGACAGGGGGCCGGCGAGCAGTACTTC.

This chain connects TRBV7-8 to TRBJ1-1, with D uncertain. CDR1 SGHVS and CDR2 FQNEAQ come from the germline V gene. V lost 6 bases to trimming and J lost 3 bases, with 14 bases between them. CDR3 size: 14 residues. The CDR3, as DNA: TGTGCCAGCAGTGCGATTCCGCGGGACACTGAAGCTTTCTTT. Encoded protein: CASSAIPRDTEAFF. Supplemented by reference TRBV7-8 and TRBJ1-1, the full variable domain reads GAGVSQSPRYKVAKRGQDVALRCDPISGHVSLFWYQQALGQGPEFLTYFQNEAQLDKSGLPSDRFFAERPEGSVSTLKIQRTQQEDSAVYLCASSAIPRDTEAFFGQGTRLTVV.

The chain joins TRBV6-6 to TRBJ2-3; 7 positions match TRBD1. CDR1 and CDR2 (germline): MNHNY, SVGAGI (reference sequence). The CDR3 runs to 13 residues. With V trimmed by 2 bases and J by 6 bases, 2 bases remained unmatched. Written as DNA, the CDR3 is TGTGCCAGCAGTTACACCAGGGGGGATACGCAGTATTTT. This codes for CASSYTRGDTQYF.

V gene TRBV6-1 combines with J gene TRBJ2-1; 11 bases map to TRBD2. Germline assignment: CDR1 MNHNS and CDR2 SASEGT. The J segment lost 9 bases and the V segment lost 1 base, leaving 5 bases of the junction unmatched. There are 15 residues in the CDR3. The CDR3 spells CASSEGSGRAFEQFF. CDR3 in DNA: TGTGCCAGCAGTGAAGGTAGCGGGAGGGCCTTTGAGCAGTTCTTC.

This chain joins TRBV28 and TRBJ1-1, with D unresolved. Trimming stripped 2 bases from V and 1 base from J, with 8 bases between. This CDR3 comprises 14 residues. CDR1 is MDHEN, CDR2 SYDVKM, per germline. CDR3 nucleotides: TGTGCCAGCAGTTTAACGGGGAAGAACACTGAAGCTTTCTTT. Its translation: CASSLTGKNTEAFF.

The J gene is TRBJ2-1, the V gene TRBV11-2, with D possibly matching TRBD2 (5 bases). The germline V gene encodes CDR1 SGHAT and CDR2 FQNNGV. V was pared by 0 bases and J by 5 bases, with 5 bases between. The CDR3 covers 13 residues. The CDR3 region is CASSLERDNEQFF. CDR3 coding DNA: TGTGCCAGCAGCTTAGAGCGGGACAATGAGCAGTTCTTC.

The V and J genes are TRBV6-5 and TRBJ2-1; TRBD2 might be the D (5 bases). Trimming removed 10 bases at V and 0 bases at J, with 10 bases between. Germline-derived CDR1 and CDR2 are MNHEY and SVGAGI. The CDR3 totals 13 residues. The CDR3 sequence: CATGLNSYNEQFF. CDR3 DNA sequence: TGTGCCACAGGACTCAACTCCTACAATGAGCAGTTCTTC.

V usage is TRBV7-2 and J usage is TRBJ2-7; 7 bases match TRBD2. This CDR3 spans 14 amino acids. Germline V lookup: CDR1 SGHTA, CDR2 FQGNSA. The V gene end was trimmed by 3 bases and the J gene end by 4 bases; junction bases not matched to a gene: 6. The CDR3 region is CASSFAGEVYEQYF. The CDR3 DNA is TGTGCCAGCAGCTTTGCGGGGGAAGTTTACGAGCAGTACTTC. Together with reference TRBV7-2 and TRBJ2-7, the CDR3 gives the full variable domain: GAGVSQSPSNKVTEKGKDVELRCDPISGHTALYWYRQSLGQGLEFLIYFQGNSAPDKSGLPSDRFSAERTGGSVSTLTIQRTQQEDSAVYLCASSFAGEVYEQYFGPGTRLTVT.